This T cell receptor beta chain was retrieved from a study of shared clonotypes between healthy human individuals. Assay: immunoSEQ multiplex PCR; the TCRdb copy retains only in-frame clones and omits some. Of 1.5 million to 2.5 million clones listed, just under 95% are singletons. Germline lookup yields CDR1 MGHRA and CDR2 YSYEKL. The CDR3 extends over 13 amino acids. The ends were cut back, 0 bases at V and 7 bases at J, with 9 bases in the middle. Terminally differentiated effector memory CD45RA+ cells were excluded from the naive CD8 cells, which were CD45RO-negative and positively selected for CCR7.

V and J are TRBV4-1 and TRBJ1-1; D gene uncertain. The sample consisted of naive CD8+ T cells sorted from blood. The receptor was isolated from a young man in good health. The CDR3 protein is CASSQDLPLEAFF. In nucleotides, the CDR3 is TGCGCCAGCAGCCAAGATCTCCCTCTTGAAGCTTTCTTT.